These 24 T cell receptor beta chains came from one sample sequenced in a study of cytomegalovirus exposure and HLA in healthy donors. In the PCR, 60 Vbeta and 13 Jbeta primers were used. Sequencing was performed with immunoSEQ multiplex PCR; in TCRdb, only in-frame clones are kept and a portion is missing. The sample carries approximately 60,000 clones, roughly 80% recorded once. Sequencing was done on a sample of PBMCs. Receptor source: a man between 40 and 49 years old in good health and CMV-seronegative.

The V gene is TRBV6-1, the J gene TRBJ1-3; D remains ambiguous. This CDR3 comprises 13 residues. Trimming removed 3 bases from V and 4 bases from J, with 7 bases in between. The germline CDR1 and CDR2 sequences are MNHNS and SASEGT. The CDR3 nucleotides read TGTGCCAGCAGTGATCTCCCCGGAAACACCATATATTTT. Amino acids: CASSDLPGNTIYF.

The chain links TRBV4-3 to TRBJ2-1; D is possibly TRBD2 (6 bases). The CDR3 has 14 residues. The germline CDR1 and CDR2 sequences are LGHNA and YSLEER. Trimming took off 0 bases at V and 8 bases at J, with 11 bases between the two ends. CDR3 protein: CASSQDNTGDEQFF. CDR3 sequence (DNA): TGCGCCAGCAGCCAAGATAACACGGGGGATGAGCAGTTCTTC.

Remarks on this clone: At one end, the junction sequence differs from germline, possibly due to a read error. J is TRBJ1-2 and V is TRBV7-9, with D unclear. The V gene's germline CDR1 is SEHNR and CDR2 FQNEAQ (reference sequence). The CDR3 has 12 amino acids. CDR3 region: CSSSFPGEGYTF. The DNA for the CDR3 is TGTTCCAGCAGCTTCCCCGGGGAGGGCTACACCTTC.

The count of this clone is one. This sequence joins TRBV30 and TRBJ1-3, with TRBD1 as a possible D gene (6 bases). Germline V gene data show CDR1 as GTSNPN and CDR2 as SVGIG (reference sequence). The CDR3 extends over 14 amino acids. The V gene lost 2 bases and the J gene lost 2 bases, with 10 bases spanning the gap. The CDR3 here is CAWSTGGPGNTIYF. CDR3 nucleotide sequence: TGTGCCTGGAGTACGGGGGGCCCTGGAAACACCATATATTTT. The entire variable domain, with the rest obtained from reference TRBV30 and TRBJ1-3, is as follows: SQTIHQWPATLVQPVGSPLSLECTVEGTSNPNLYWYRQAAGRGLQLLFYSVGIGQISSEVPQNLSASRPQDRQFILSSKKLLLSDSGFYLCAWSTGGPGNTIYFGEGSWLTVV.

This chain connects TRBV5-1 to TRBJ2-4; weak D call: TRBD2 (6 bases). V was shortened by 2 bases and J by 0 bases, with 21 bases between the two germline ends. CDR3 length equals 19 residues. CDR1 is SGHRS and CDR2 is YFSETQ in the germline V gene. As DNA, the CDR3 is TGCGCCAGCAGCTTCAAAGGGACGCAGGACTATTTAGCCAAAAACATTCAGTACTTC. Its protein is CASSFKGTQDYLAKNIQYF.

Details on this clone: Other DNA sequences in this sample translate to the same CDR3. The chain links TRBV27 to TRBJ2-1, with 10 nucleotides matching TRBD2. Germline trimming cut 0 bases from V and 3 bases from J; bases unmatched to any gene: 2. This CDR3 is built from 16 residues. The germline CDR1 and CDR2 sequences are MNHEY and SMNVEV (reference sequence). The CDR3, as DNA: TGTGCCAGCAGTTTATCTAGCGGGGGGCACTACAATGAGCAGTTCTTC. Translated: CASSLSSGGHYNEQFF.

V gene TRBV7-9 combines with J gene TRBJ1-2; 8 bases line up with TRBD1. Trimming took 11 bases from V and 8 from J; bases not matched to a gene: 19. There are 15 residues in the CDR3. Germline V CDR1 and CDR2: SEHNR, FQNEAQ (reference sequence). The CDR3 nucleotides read TGTGCCGGCCAGGACAGGGCCCTAGAGGGCGAGGGCTACACCTTC. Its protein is CAGQDRALEGEGYTF.

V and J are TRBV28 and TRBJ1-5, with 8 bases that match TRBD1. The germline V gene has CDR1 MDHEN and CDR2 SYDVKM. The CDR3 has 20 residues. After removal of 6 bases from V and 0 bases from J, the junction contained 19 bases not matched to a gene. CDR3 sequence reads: CASRTLKTDRGRDSNQPQHF. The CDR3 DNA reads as TGTGCCAGCAGAACACTCAAAACAGACAGGGGTCGCGATAGCAATCAGCCCCAGCATTTT.

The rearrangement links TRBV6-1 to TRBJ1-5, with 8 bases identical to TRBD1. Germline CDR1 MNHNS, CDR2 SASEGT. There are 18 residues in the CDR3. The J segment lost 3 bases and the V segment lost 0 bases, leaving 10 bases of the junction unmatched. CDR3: CASSEAVVGQVINQPQHF. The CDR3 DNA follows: TGTGCCAGCAGTGAAGCAGTAGTGGGACAGGTGATCAATCAGCCCCAGCATTTT.

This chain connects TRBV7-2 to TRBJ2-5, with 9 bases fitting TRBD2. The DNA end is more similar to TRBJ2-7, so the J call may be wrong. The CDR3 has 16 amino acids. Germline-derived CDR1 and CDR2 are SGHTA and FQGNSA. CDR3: CASMPNWASGVYEQYF. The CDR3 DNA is TGTGCCAGCATGCCTAATTGGGCTAGCGGGGTTTACGAGCAGTACTTC.

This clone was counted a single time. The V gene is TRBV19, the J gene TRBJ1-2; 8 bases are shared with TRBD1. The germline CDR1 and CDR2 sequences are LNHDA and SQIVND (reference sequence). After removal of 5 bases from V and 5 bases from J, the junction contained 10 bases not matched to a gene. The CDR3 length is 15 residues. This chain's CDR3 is CASSRRQGTRYGYTF. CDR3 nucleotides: TGTGCCAGTAGTCGACGACAGGGGACTCGGTATGGCTACACCTTC.

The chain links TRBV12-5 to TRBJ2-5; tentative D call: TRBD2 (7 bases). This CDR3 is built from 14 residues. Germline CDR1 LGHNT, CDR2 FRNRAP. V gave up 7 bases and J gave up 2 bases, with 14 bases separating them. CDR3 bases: TGTGCTAGTGCCTGGGGGGGCCCACAAGAGACCCAGTACTTC. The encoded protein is CASAWGGPQETQYF.

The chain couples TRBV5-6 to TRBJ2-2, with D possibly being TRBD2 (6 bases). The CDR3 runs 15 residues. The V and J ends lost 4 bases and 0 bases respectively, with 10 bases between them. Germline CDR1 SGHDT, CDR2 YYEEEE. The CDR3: CASSRGGANTGELFF. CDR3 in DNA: TGTGCCAGCAGCCGGGGAGGTGCGAACACCGGGGAGCTGTTTTTT.

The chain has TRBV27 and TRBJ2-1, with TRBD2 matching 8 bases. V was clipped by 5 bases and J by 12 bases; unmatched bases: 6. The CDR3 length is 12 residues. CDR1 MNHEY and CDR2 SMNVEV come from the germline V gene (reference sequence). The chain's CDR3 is CASSLAGGRQFF. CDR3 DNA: TGTGCCAGCAGTCTCGCGGGGGGAAGGCAGTTCTTC.

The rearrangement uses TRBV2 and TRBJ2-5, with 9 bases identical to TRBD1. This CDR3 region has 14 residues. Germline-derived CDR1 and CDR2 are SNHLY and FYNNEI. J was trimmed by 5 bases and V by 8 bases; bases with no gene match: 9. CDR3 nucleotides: TGTGCCAGCCTGGAACAGGGGGCGGACGAGACCCAGTACTTC. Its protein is CASLEQGADETQYF.

The CDR3 spells CASRVTGGVTGELFF. The CDR3 DNA sequence: TGTGCCAGCAGGGTGACAGGGGGCGTCACCGGGGAGCTGTTTTTT. The genes are TRBV6-5 and TRBJ2-2, with 10 bases matching TRBD1. J was trimmed by 4 bases and V by 6 bases; bases with no gene match: 5. Germline CDR1 reads MNHEY; CDR2 reads SVGAGI. This CDR3 spans 15 amino acids.

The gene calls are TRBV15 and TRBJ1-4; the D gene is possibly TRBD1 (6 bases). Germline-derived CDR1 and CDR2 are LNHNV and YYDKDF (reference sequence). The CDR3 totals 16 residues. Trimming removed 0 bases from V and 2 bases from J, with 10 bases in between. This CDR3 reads CATSRDPQGTNEKLFF. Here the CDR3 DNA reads TGTGCCACCAGCAGAGATCCCCAGGGGACTAATGAAAAACTGTTTTTT.

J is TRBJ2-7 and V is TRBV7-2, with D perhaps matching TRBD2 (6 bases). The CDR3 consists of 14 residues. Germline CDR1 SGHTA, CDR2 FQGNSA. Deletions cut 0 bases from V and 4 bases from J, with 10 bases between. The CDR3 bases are TGTGCCAGCAGCTTAGCGTGGGGGGAATACGAGCAGTACTTC. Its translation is CASSLAWGEYEQYF. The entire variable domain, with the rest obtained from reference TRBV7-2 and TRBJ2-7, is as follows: GAGVSQSPSNKVTEKGKDVELRCDPISGHTALYWYRQSLGQGLEFLIYFQGNSAPDKSGLPSDRFSAERTGGSVSTLTIQRTQQEDSAVYLCASSLAWGEYEQYFGPGTRLTVT.

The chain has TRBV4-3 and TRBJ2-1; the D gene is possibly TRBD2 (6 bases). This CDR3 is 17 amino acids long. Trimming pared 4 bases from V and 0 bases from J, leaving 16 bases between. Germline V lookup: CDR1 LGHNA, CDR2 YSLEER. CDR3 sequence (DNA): TGCGCCAGCAGCCTCCAAGCTAGCGCGAGCTCCTACAATGAGCAGTTCTTC. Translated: CASSLQASASSYNEQFF.

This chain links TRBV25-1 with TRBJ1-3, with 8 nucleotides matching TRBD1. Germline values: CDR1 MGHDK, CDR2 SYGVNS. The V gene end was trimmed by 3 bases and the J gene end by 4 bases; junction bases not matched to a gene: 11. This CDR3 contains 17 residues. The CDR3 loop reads CASSDATGVGIGNTIYF. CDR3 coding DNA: TGTGCCAGCAGTGACGCGACAGGGGTTGGGATCGGAAACACCATATATTTT.

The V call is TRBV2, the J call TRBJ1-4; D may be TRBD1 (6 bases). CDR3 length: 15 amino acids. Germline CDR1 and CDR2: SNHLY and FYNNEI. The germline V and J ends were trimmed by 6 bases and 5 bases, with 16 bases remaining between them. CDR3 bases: TGTGCCAGCAGATACCAGACAGGACCGAATGAAAAACTGTTTTTT. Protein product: CASRYQTGPNEKLFF.

DNA for the CDR3: TGTGCCAGCAGCTTGGCTAGCGGGGGATACGAGCAGTACTTC. Translated, it gives CASSLASGGYEQYF. The V and J genes are TRBV7-8 and TRBJ2-7, with TRBD2 matching 10 bases. V was clipped by 3 bases and J by 4 bases; unmatched bases: 3. Germline V gene lookup returns CDR1 SGHVS and CDR2 FQNEAQ. This CDR3 is 14 amino acids long.

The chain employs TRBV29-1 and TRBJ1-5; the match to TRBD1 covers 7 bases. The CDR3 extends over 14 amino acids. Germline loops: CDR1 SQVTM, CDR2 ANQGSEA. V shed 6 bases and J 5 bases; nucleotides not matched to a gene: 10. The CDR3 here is CSVAQGNGHQPQHF. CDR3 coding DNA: TGCAGCGTAGCACAGGGGAATGGCCATCAGCCCCAGCATTTT.

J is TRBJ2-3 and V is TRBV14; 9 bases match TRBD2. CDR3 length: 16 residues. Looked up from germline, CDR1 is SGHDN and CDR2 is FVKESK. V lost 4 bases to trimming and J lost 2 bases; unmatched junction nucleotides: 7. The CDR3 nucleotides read TGTGCCAGCAGCCGAAGCGGGGGGTCGCTCACAGATACGCAGTATTTT. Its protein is CASSRSGGSLTDTQYF.